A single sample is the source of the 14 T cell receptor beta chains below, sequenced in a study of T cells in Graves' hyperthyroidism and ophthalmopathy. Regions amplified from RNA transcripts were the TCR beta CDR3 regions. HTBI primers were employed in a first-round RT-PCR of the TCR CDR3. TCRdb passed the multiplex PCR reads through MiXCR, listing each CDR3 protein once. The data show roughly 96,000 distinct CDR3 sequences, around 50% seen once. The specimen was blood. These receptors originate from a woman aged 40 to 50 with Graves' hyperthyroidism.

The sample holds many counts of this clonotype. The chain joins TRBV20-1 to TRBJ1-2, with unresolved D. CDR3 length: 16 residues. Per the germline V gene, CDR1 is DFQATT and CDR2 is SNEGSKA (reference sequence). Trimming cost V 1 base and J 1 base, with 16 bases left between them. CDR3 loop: CSARGLLADDNYGYTF. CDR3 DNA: TGCAGTGCTAGAGGCCTGTTGGCGGATGATAACTATGGCTACACCTTC.

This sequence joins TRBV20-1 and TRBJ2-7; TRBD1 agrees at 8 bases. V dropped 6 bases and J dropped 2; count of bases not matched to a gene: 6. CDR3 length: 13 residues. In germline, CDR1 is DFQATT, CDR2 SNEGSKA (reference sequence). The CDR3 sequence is CSAGDRRTYEQYF. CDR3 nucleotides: TGCAGTGCGGGGGACAGGCGAACCTACGAGCAGTACTTC.

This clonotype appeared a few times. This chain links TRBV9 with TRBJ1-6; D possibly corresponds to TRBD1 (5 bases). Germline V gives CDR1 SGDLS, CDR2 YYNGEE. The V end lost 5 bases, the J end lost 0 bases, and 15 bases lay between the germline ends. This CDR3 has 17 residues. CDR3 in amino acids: CASSSLGPASYNSPLHF. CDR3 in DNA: TGTGCCAGCAGTTCGTTGGGACCGGCCTCCTATAATTCACCCCTCCACTTT.

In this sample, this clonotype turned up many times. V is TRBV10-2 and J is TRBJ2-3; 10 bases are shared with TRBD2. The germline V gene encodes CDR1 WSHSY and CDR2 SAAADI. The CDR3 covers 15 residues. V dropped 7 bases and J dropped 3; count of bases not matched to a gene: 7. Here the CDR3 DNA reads TGCGCCAGCAAAGCCGGGACTAGCGTTACAGATACGCAGTATTTT. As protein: CASKAGTSVTDTQYF.

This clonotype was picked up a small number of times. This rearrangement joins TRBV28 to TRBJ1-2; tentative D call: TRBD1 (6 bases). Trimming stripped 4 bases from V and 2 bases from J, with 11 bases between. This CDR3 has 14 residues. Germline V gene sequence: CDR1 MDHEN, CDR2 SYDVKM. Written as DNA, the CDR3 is TGTGCCAGCAGTTATGAAGGGGGGAACTATGGCTACACCTTC. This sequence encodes CASSYEGGNYGYTF.

The DNA for the CDR3 is TGTGCCAGCAGTTACAGGAGCTACGAGCAGTACTTC. It yields the protein CASSYRSYEQYF. This chain joins TRBV7-8 and TRBJ2-7, with D possibly matching TRBD1 (5 bases). The V and J ends lost 6 bases and 3 bases respectively, with 9 bases between them. CDR3 size: 12 residues. Germline CDR1 SGHVS, CDR2 FQNEAQ.

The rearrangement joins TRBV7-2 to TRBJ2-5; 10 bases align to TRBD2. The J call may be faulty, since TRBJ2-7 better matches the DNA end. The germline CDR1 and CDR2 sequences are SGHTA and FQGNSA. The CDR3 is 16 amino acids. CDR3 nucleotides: TGTGCCAGCAGCTGGCTGGGTCTAGCGGGAGTTTCCGAGCAGTACTTC. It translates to CASSWLGLAGVSEQYF.

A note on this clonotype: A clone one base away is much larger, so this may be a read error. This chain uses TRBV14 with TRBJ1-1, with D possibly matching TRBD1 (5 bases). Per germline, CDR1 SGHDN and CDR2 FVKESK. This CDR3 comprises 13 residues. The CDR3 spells CASSQGLVTEASF. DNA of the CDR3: TGTGCCAGCAGCCAGGGACTCGTCACTGAAGCTTCCTTT.

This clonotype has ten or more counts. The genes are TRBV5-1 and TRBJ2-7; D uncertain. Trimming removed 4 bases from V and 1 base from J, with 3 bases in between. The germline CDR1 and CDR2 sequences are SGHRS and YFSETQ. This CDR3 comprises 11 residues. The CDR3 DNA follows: TGCGCCAGCAGCCATTCCTACGAGCAGTACTTC. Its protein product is CASSHSYEQYF.

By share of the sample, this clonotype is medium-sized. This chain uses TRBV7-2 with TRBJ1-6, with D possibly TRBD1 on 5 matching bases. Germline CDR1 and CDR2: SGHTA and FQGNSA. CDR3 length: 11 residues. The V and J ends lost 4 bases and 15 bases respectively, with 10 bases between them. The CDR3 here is CASSSGGGLHF. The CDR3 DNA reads TGTGCCAGCAGCTCGGGGGGGGGCCTCCACTTT.

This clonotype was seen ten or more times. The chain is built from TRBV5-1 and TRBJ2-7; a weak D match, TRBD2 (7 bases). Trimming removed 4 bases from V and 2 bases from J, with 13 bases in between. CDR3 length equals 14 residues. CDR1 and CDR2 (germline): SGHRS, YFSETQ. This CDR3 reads CASSPGGGPYEQYF. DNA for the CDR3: TGCGCCAGCAGCCCGGGGGGCGGCCCCTACGAGCAGTACTTC.

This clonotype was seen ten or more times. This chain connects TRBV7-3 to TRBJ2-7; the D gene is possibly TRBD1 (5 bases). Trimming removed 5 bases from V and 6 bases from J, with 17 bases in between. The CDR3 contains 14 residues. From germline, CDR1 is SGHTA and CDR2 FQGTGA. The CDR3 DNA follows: TGTGCCAGCAGCCTACAATCAGGGTCCCGCGAGCAGTACTTC. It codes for CASSLQSGSREQYF.

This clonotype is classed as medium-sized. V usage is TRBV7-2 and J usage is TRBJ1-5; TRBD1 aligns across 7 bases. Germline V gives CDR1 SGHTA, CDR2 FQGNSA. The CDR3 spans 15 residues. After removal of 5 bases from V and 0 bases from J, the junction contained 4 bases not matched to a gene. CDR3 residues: CASSATGNSNQPQHF. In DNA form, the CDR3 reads TGTGCCAGCAGCGCGACAGGGAATAGCAATCAGCCCCAGCATTTT.

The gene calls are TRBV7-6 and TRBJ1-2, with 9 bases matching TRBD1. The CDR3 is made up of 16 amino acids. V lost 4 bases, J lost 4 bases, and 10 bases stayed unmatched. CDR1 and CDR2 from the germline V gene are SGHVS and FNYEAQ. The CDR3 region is CASSSGTGFTGYGYTF. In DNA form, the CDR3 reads TGTGCCAGCAGCTCCGGGACAGGGTTCACGGGCTATGGCTACACCTTC.